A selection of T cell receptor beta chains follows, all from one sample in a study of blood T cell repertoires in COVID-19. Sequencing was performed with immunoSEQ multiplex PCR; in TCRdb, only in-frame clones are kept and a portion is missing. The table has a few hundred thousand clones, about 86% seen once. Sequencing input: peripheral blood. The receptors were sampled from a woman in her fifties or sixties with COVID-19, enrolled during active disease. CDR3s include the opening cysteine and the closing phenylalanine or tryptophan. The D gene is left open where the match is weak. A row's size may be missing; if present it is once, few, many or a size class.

CASSLEQRGPRETQYF,TGCGCCAGCAGCTTGGAACAGCGGGGGCCCCGGGAGACCCAGTACTTC,TRBV5-1,.,TRBJ2-5,TRBD2
CASSLEGQPNTGELFF,TGTGCCAGCAGTTTAGAGGGACAACCGAACACCGGGGAGCTGTTTTTT,TRBV28,.,TRBJ2-2,.
CASKTSEHNQPQHF,TGTGCCAGCAAGACTAGTGAACACAATCAGCCCCAGCATTTT,TRBV27,.,TRBJ1-5,.
CASSRTGEGYTF,TGTGCCAGCAGCAGGACAGGGGAAGGCTACACCTTC,TRBV3-1/TRBV3-2,.,TRBJ1-2,TRBD1
CASSWANTGELFF,TGTGCCAGCAGTTGGGCCAACACCGGGGAGCTGTTTTTT,TRBV12-3/TRBV12-4,.,TRBJ2-2,.
CATRLEGVNEKLFF,TGTGCCACCAGGTTGGAGGGCGTAAATGAAAAACTGTTTTTT,TRBV15,.,TRBJ1-4,.
CASRRDRGPNSPLHF,TGTGCCAGCAGGCGGGACAGGGGGCCCAATTCACCCCTCCACTTT,TRBV2,.,TRBJ1-6,TRBD1
CASKQGRNSPLHF,TGTGCCAGTAAGCAGGGTAGGAATTCACCCCTCCACTTT,TRBV19,.,TRBJ1-6,.
CASSPMGGLSYNEQFF,TGTGCCAGCAGCCCCATGGGGGGGCTGAGTTACAATGAGCAGTTCTTC,TRBV3-1/TRBV3-2,.,TRBJ2-1,.
CASSPRDSRNTGELFF,TGTGCCAGCAGCCCCCGGGACTCAAGAAACACCGGGGAGCTGTTTTTT,TRBV9,.,TRBJ2-2,.
CASHGQGGHGYTF,TGTGCCAGCCACGGACAGGGCGGGCATGGCTACACCTTC,TRBV5-6,.,TRBJ1-2,TRBD1
CASSPQGRTSGRTGELFF,TGTGCCAGCTCACCACAAGGCCGGACTAGCGGCCGCACCGGGGAGCTGTTTTTT,TRBV18,.,TRBJ2-2,TRBD2
CASSPNTGEPQHF,TGTGCCAGCAGCCCAAATACAGGGGAGCCCCAGCATTTT,TRBV14,.,TRBJ1-5,TRBD1
CASSLGTGGNTIYF,TGTGCCAGCAGCTTGGGGACAGGCGGAAACACCATATATTTT,TRBV11-1,once,TRBJ1-3,TRBD1
CASSLRSYEQYF,TGTGCCAGCAGCCTTAGGAGCTACGAGCAGTACTTC,TRBV7-2,.,TRBJ2-7,.
CASSPNIPGFPTTSYGYTF,TGTGCCAGCAGCCCGAACATTCCGGGGTTCCCTACCACATCATATGGCTACACCTTC,TRBV7-6,.,TRBJ1-2,.
CASSEQGWTEAFF,TGTGCCAGCAGTGAACAGGGATGGACTGAAGCTTTCTTT,TRBV6-1,.,TRBJ1-1,.
CASSMATSGAAIHNEQFF,TGTGCCAGTAGTATGGCGACTAGCGGGGCAGCCATTCACAATGAGCAGTTCTTC,TRBV19,.,TRBJ2-1,TRBD2
CASSQLRNGYTF,TGTGCCAGCAGCCAACTACGGAATGGCTACACCTTC,TRBV7-8,.,TRBJ1-2,.
CASSLALSGERAEAFF,TGTGCCAGCAGCTTAGCCTTATCAGGGGAAAGGGCCGAAGCTTTCTTT,TRBV11-3,.,TRBJ1-1,.
CASASPSGGIRYTF,TGTGCCAGCGCTTCACCCTCAGGGGGTATTCGCTACACCTTC,TRBV2,.,TRBJ1-2,TRBD1